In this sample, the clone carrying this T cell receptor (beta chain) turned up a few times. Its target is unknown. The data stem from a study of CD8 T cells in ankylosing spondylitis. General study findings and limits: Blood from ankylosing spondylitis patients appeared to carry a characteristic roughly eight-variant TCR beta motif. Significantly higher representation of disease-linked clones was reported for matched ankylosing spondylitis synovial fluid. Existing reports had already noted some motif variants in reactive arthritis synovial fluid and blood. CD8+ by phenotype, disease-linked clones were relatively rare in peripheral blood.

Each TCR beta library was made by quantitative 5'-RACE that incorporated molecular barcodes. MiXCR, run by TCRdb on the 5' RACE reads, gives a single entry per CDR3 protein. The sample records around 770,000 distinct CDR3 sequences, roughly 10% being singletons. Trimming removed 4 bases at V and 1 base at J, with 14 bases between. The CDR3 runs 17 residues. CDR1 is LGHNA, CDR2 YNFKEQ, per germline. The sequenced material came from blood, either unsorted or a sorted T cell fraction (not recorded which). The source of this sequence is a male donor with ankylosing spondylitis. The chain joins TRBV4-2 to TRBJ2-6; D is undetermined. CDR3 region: CASSPFPAMSGANVLTF. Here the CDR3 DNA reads TGTGCCAGCAGCCCGTTTCCAGCCATGTCTGGGGCCAACGTCCTGACTTTC.